This record looks at one TCR beta chain sequence and its context. The antigen is undetermined. The sample is drawn from a study of vaccination effects on CD4 cells after COVID-19. Background on the study: Sample collection from two convalescent patients occurred 16 days and one week before vaccination.

Under the ViraFEST assay, PBMC were stimulated with viral peptide pools so that antigen-specific CD4+ T cells expanded. Sequencing was performed afterwards. Culturing for around 10 days preceded CD4+ T cell isolation. Sometime from March through December 2020, the person acquired a SARS-CoV-2 infection that PCR confirmed. The negative control condition used HIV-1 Nef peptides. Both day 3 and day 7 saw half the medium replaced with IL-2 medium. The CDR3 sequence is 20 residues long. Trimming took 3 bases from V and 3 from J; bases not matched to a gene: 17. Per germline, CDR1 LGHDT and CDR2 YNNKEL (reference sequence). Assay: immunoSEQ multiplex PCR; the TCRdb copy retains only in-frame clones and omits some. The sample consists of about 70,000 clones, 73% of them appearing once.

This TCR came from a human donor who had a prior SARS-CoV-2 infection. The specimen comprised CD4+ T cells from PBMCs cultured with HIV peptides, sampled before COVID-19 vaccination. Indicated subset: HIV-1 Nef peptide pool negative control/reference culture. The chain is built from TRBV3-1 (or the pseudogene TRBV3-2) and TRBJ2-7; 13 nucleotides match TRBD2. The CDR3: CASSHSGLAGLRETDYEQYF. The CDR3 bases are TGTGCCAGCAGCCATTCGGGACTAGCGGGACTAAGGGAGACTGACTACGAGCAGTACTTC.